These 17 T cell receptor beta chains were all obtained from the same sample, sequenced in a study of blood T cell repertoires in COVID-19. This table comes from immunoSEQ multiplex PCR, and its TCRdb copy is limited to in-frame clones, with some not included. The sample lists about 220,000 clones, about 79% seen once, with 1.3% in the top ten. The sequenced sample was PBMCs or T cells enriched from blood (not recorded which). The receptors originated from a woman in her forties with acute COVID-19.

In DNA, the CDR3 is TGTGCCAGCAGCCGCGGAGATGAGCCGACAGAGAACACTGAAGCTTTCTTT. It is translated as CASSRGDEPTENTEAFF. This chain links TRBV7-6 with TRBJ1-1; possible D gene TRBD1, 5 bases. Trimming took 5 bases from V and 1 from J, leaving 20 bases between them. The V gene's germline CDR1 is SGHVS and CDR2 FNYEAQ. This CDR3 region has 17 residues.

CDR3 bases: TGCGCCAGCAGCTTGGGCGGACAGGGTCAAGAGACCCAGTACTTC. Amino acid sequence: CASSLGGQGQETQYF. The chain uses TRBV5-1 and TRBJ2-5; 8 nucleotides agree with TRBD1. From germline, CDR1 is SGHRS and CDR2 YFSETQ. The CDR3 extends over 15 amino acids. V lost 0 bases, J lost 2 bases, and 3 bases stayed unmatched.

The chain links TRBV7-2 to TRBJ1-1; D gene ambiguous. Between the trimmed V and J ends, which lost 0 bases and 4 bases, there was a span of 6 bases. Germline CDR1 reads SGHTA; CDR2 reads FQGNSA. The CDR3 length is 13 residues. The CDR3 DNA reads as TGTGCCAGCAGCTTAGCTCCAGGCACTGAAGCTTTCTTT. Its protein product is CASSLAPGTEAFF.

The DNA for the CDR3 is TGTGCCAGCAGCTGGGGGACAGGGGGTGTTGTTGATACGCAGTATTTT. Translating gives CASSWGTGGVVDTQYF. The chain links TRBV27 to TRBJ2-3; TRBD1 matches 11 bases. This CDR3 has 16 residues. In germline, CDR1 is MNHEY, CDR2 SMNVEV (reference sequence). V was clipped by 6 bases and J by 6 bases; unmatched bases: 11.

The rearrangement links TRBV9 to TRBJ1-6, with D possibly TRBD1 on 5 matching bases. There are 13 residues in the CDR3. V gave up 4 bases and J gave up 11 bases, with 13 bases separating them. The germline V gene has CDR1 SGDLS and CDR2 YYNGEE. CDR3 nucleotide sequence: TGTGCCAGCAGCCCAGCGGGGGTGGCACCCCTCCACTTT. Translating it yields CASSPAGVAPLHF.

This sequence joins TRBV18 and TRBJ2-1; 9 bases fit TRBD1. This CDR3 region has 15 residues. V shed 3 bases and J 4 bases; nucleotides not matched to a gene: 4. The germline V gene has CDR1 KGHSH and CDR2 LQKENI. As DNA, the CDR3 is TGTGCCAGCTCACCCCCGGGGACAGGGTACAATGAGCAGTTCTTC. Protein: CASSPPGTGYNEQFF.

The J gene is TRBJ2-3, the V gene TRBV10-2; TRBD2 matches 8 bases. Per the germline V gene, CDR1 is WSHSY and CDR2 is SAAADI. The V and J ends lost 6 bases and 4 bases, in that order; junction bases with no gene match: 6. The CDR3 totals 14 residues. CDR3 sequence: CASRGTSGPDTQYF. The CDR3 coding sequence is TGCGCCAGCAGGGGGACTAGTGGGCCAGATACGCAGTATTTT.

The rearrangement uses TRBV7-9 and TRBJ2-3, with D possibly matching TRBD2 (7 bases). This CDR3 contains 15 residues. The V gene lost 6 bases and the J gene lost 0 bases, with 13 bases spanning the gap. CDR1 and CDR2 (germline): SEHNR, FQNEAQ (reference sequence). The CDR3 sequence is CASRQAGASTDTQYF. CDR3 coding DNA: TGTGCCAGCAGGCAGGCGGGGGCGAGCACAGATACGCAGTATTTT.

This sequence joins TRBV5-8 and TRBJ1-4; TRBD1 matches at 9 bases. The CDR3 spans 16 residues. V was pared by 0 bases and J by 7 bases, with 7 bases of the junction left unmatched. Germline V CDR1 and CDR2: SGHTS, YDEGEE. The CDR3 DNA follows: TGTGCCAGCAGCTTGGGAACTGGGACAGGGATTGAAAAACTGTTTTTT. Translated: CASSLGTGTGIEKLFF.

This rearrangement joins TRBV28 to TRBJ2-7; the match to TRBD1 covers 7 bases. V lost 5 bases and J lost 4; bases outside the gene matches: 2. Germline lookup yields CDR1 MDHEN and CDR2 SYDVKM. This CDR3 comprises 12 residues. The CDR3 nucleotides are TGTGCCAGCAGTGACAGGGTTTACGAGCAGTACTTC. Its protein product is CASSDRVYEQYF. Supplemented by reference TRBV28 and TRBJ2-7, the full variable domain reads DVKVTQSSRYLVKRTGEKVFLECVQDMDHENMFWYRQDPGLGLRLIYFSYDVKMKEKGDIPEGYSVSREKKERFSLILESASTNQTSMYLCASSDRVYEQYFGPGTRLTVT.

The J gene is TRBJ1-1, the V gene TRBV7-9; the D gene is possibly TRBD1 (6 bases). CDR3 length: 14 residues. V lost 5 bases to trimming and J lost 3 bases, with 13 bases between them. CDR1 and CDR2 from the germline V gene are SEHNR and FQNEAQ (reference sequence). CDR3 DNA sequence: TGTGCCAGCAGCCCCCGGGGGGCGGACACTGAAGCTTTCTTT. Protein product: CASSPRGADTEAFF.

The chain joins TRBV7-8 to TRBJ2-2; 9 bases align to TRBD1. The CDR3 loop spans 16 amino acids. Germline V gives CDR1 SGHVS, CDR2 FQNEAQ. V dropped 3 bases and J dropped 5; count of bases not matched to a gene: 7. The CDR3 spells CASSFSSQGATGELFF. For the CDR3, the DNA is TGTGCCAGCAGCTTTTCGTCACAGGGGGCTACCGGGGAGCTGTTTTTT.

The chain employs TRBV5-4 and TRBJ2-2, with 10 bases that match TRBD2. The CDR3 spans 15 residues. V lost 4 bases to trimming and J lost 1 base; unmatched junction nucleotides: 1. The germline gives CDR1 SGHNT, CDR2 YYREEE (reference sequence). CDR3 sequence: CASSASGRNTGELFF. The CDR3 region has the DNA TGTGCCAGCAGCGCTAGCGGGAGGAACACCGGGGAGCTGTTTTTT.

CDR3 nucleotide sequence: TGTGCCAGCAGTGAGATAACGGGACTTTCCTCCTACGAGCAGTACTTC. Translated, it gives CASSEITGLSSYEQYF. The chain links TRBV2 to TRBJ2-7; D may be TRBD2 (6 bases). Germline V CDR1 and CDR2: SNHLY, FYNNEI. Deletions cut 3 bases from V and 0 bases from J, with 15 bases between. The length of the CDR3 is 16 residues.

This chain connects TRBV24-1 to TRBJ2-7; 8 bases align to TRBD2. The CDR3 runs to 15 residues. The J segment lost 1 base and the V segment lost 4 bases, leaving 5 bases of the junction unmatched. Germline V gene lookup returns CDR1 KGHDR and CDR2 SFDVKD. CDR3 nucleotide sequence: TGTGCCACCAGTGAATCCGGGAGGGGGTCCTACGAGCAGTACTTC. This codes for CATSESGRGSYEQYF.

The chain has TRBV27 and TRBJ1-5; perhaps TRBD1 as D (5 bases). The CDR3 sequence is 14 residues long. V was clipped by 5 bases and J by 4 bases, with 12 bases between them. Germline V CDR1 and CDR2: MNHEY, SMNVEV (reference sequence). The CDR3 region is CASSLWPGNQPQHF. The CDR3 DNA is TGTGCCAGCAGTCTCTGGCCAGGGAATCAGCCCCAGCATTTT.

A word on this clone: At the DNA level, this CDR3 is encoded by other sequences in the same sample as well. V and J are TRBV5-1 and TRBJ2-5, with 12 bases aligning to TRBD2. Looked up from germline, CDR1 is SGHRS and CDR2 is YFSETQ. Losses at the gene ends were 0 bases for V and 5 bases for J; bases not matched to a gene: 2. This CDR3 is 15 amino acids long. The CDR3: CASSLVLAGGETQYF. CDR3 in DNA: TGCGCCAGCAGCTTGGTCCTAGCGGGGGGGGAGACCCAGTACTTC. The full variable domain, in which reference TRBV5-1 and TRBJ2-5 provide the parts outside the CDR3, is KAGVTQTPRYLIKTRGQQVTLSCSPISGHRSVSWYQQTPGQGLQFLFEYFSETQRNKGNFPGRFSGRQFSNSRSEMNVSTLELGDSALYLCASSLVLAGGETQYFGPGTRLLVL.